This TCR beta chain was sequenced for a study of T cell changes during pregnancy in multiple sclerosis. The V end lost 2 bases, the J end lost 5 bases, and 13 bases lay between the germline ends. The CDR3 totals 14 residues. CDR1 is SGHDT and CDR2 is YYEEEE in the germline V gene. The repertoire was sequenced with immunoSEQ multiplex PCR; TCRdb's copy has only in-frame clones and lacks some. The repertoire holds just under 65,000 clones, with roughly 91% as singletons. The rearrangement joins TRBV5-6 to TRBJ1-2; D not certain. Source: peripheral blood, taken after pregnancy. The receptor was isolated from a female donor in good health, enrolled as a control in a pregnancy study. DNA for the CDR3: TGTGCCAGCAGCTTATGGGAGGGTACTTATGGCTACACCTTC. Translating it yields CASSLWEGTYGYTF.